The 10 T cell receptor beta chains below come from one sample, sequenced in a study of blood T cells in healthy people across ages (dated by TCRdb to the mid-2010s). The library was built by means of 5' RACE. The sequencer listed for this sample is Illumina HiSeq 2500. A second PCR of roughly 7 to 12 cycles was run with a J-beta primer mix and a sample-barcoded 5' primer. The public reads were reprocessed in TCRdb via fastp at Q25 and MiXCR, keeping in-frame beta chains. A single entry per CDR3 protein holds the most common genes and DNA from its merged rows. Recorded for this sample are about 670,000 distinct CDR3 sequences; about 43% of them occurred a single time. The leading ten clones occupy 30% of the sample. The sequenced material came from blood. Receptor source: a man at least 80 years old in good health.

The chain recombines TRBV7-9 with TRBJ1-2, with 8 bases lining up with TRBD1. The CDR3 loop spans 13 amino acids. J gave up 4 bases and V 5 bases, and 3 bases lay outside the gene matches. Germline CDR1 and CDR2: SEHNR and FQNEAQ (reference sequence). In DNA, the CDR3 is TGTGCCAGCAGCGGGGACAGGTCCTATGGCTACACCTTC. This translates into CASSGDRSYGYTF.

The chain carries TRBV5-1 and TRBJ2-6; D is unresolved. CDR1 is SGHRS and CDR2 is YFSETQ in the germline V gene. Trimming removed 2 bases from V and 6 bases from J, with 12 bases in between. The CDR3 runs to 15 residues. The CDR3 sequence is CASSLGPTTANVLTF. The CDR3 coding sequence is TGCGCCAGCAGCTTAGGACCCACAACGGCCAACGTCCTGACTTTC.

The chain links TRBV7-2 to TRBJ1-4; D not certain. The CDR3 spans 13 residues. The germline V and J ends were trimmed by 4 bases and 6 bases, with 9 bases remaining between them. Germline V CDR1 and CDR2: SGHTA, FQGNSA. As DNA, the CDR3 is TGTGCCAGCAGCTCCAGGTTTGATGAAAAACTGTTTTTT. This codes for CASSSRFDEKLFF.

V usage is TRBV29-1 and J usage is TRBJ1-2; D possibly corresponds to TRBD1 (5 bases). The CDR3 runs to 11 residues. Germline V CDR1 and CDR2: SQVTM, ANQGSEA. Trimming took off 5 bases at V and 8 bases at J, with 12 bases between the two ends. As DNA, the CDR3 is TGCAGCGTTCGATCGGAGGGGGGCTACACCTTC. Its protein is CSVRSEGGYTF.

In this sample, this clonotype turned up a few times. V usage is TRBV19 and J usage is TRBJ1-1, with D perhaps matching TRBD1 (5 bases). The germline gives CDR1 LNHDA, CDR2 SQIVND (reference sequence). Trimming cost V 3 bases and J 10 bases, with 12 bases left between them. The CDR3 runs to 12 residues. CDR3 DNA: TGTGCCAGTAGTATCTCGCAGGGAGGAGCTTTCTTT. Translating gives CASSISQGGAFF.

The V and J genes are TRBV20-1 and TRBJ2-1; D is perhaps TRBD1 or TRBD2 (6 bases each). The ends were cut back, 6 bases at V and 3 bases at J, with 18 bases in the middle. CDR1 and CDR2 from the germline V gene are DFQATT and SNEGSKA (reference sequence). The CDR3 sequence is 15 residues long. The CDR3 DNA sequence: TGCAGTGCCCCGAGGGGGGACCGCATCTACAATGAGCAGTTCTTC. It specifies CSAPRGDRIYNEQFF.

This clonotype was recorded a few times. The rearrangement uses TRBV6-5 and TRBJ2-7, with a tentative D call TRBD2 (6 bases). This CDR3 region has 14 residues. Germline V gene lookup returns CDR1 MNHEY and CDR2 SVGAGI. V lost 1 base and J 3 bases, leaving 10 bases between the germline ends. The DNA of the CDR3 is TGTGCCAGCAGTTACTTGGGGGGATACTACGAGCAGTACTTC. As protein: CASSYLGGYYEQYF.

The chain couples TRBV28 to TRBJ2-7; D is possibly TRBD1 (5 bases). The germline V and J ends were trimmed by 6 bases and 0 bases, with 9 bases remaining between them. Germline lookup yields CDR1 MDHEN and CDR2 SYDVKM. The CDR3 contains 13 residues. The CDR3 here is CASSSTDSYEQYF. The CDR3 nucleotides read TGTGCCAGCAGCTCGACAGACTCCTACGAGCAGTACTTC.

V gene TRBV7-9 combines with J gene TRBJ2-1; D is ambiguous. Germline lookup yields CDR1 SEHNR and CDR2 FQNEAQ (reference sequence). V was pared by 7 bases and J by 8 bases, with 15 bases between. The CDR3 runs 13 residues. CDR3 protein: CASTLGWVDEQFF. CDR3 coding DNA: TGTGCCAGCACCCTTGGTTGGGTCGATGAGCAGTTCTTC.

This clonotype was observed a few times. The CDR3 nucleotides read TGCGCCAGCAGCCTACGGACTAGCGGGAGGGTTGCTATATGGGAGCAGTACTTC. Amino acid sequence: CASSLRTSGRVAIWEQYF. The chain joins TRBV5-1 to TRBJ2-7, with TRBD2 matching 15 bases. CDR1 is SGHRS, CDR2 YFSETQ, per germline. The CDR3 is made up of 18 amino acids. V shed 4 bases, J shed 7 bases, and the junction held 15 bases outside the gene matches.